Below, 22 T cell receptor beta chains from the same sample are listed, as sequenced in a study of regulatory T cells in long-lasting Graves disease. Relying on iRepertoire HTBI primers and Arm-PCR of CDR3 regions, the team built TCR beta libraries. TCRdb re-analysed the multiplex PCR reads in MiXCR, keeping a single row per CDR3 protein. The sample holds around 400,000 distinct CDR3 sequences, 15% seen once. The time point is: newly diagnosed GD, antithyroid drugs for less than 3 months. PBMC RNA served as the TCR library source. The material sequenced was peripheral blood mononuclear cells (PBMCs), taken at new diagnosis, from a patient treated with antithyroid drugs. These TCRs come from a female donor with Graves disease.

This clonotype was seen ten or more times. The chain is built from TRBV18 and TRBJ2-7, with D hard to call. V was cut by 6 bases and J by 3 bases, with 9 bases left in between. The CDR3 extends over 12 amino acids. The germline V gene has CDR1 KGHSH and CDR2 LQKENI. The CDR3 sequence is CASSTTIYEQYF. In DNA, the CDR3 is TGTGCCAGCTCTACCACAATCTACGAGCAGTACTTC.

This chain connects TRBV20-1 to TRBJ1-3; D is unresolved. V lost 1 base and J 4 bases, leaving 14 bases between the germline ends. The germline V gene has CDR1 DFQATT and CDR2 SNEGSKA (reference sequence). The length of the CDR3 is 15 residues. CDR3 region: CSARVRGSTGNTIYF. The CDR3 DNA sequence: TGCAGTGCTAGAGTACGAGGGAGTACGGGAAACACCATATATTTT.

There are many counts of this clonotype. The CDR3 reads CASSPQTRGNEKLFF. The DNA of the CDR3 is TGTGCCAGCAGTCCCCAGACGAGGGGTAATGAAAAACTGTTTTTT. The chain couples TRBV28 to TRBJ1-4, with a possible D match to TRBD1 (5 bases). The length of the CDR3 is 15 residues. In germline, CDR1 is MDHEN, CDR2 SYDVKM. Trimming took 5 bases from V and 4 from J, leaving 14 bases between them.

This clonotype came up many times. The J gene is TRBJ1-1, the V gene TRBV12-3 or TRBV12-4; 8 bases align to TRBD1. The V gene end was trimmed by 4 bases and the J gene end by 4 bases; junction bases not matched to a gene: 2. This CDR3 has 13 residues. The CDR3: CASSYQGATEAFF. The CDR3 DNA sequence: TGTGCCAGCAGTTACCAGGGGGCCACTGAAGCTTTCTTT.

There are many counts of this clonotype. DNA of the CDR3: TGTGCCAGCAGTGAAATCGGGGGAAGGAATTCACCCCTCCACTTT. Translated: CASSEIGGRNSPLHF. The rearrangement links TRBV2 to TRBJ1-6, with D possibly matching TRBD1 (5 bases). The CDR3 covers 15 residues. V was clipped by 2 bases and J by 7 bases, with 12 bases between them. In germline, CDR1 is SNHLY, CDR2 FYNNEI.

This clonotype showed up many times. J is TRBJ1-2 and V is TRBV12-3 or TRBV12-4; 9 bases line up with TRBD1. The CDR3 sequence is 14 residues long. The trim removed 7 bases at V and 5 bases at J, leaving 8 bases unmatched. The CDR3 is CASIPSGTGYGYTF. The CDR3 DNA sequence: TGTGCCAGCATCCCCTCCGGGACAGGGTATGGCTACACCTTC.

This clonotype was detected many times. The chain uses TRBV29-1 and TRBJ2-3, with a tentative D call TRBD1 (5 bases). Germline CDR1 and CDR2: SQVTM and ANQGSEA. The CDR3 totals 14 residues. V gave up 7 bases and J gave up 4 bases, with 18 bases separating them. The chain's CDR3 is CSGTPGQGPDTQYF. The CDR3 bases are TGCAGCGGCACCCCGGGCCAGGGCCCAGATACGCAGTATTTT.

The table lists this clonotype with many counts. This chain joins TRBV12-3 or TRBV12-4 and TRBJ1-2; 8 bases agree with TRBD1. The CDR3 is 16 amino acids. J gave up 2 bases and V 3 bases, and 8 bases lay outside the gene matches. The CDR3 sequence: CASSLFLTGVNYGYTF. The CDR3 coding sequence is TGTGCCAGCAGTTTGTTTCTGACAGGGGTGAACTATGGCTACACCTTC.

This clonotype was counted ten times or more. The CDR3 reads CASSQETSVGVTETQYF. Here the CDR3 DNA reads TGTGCCAGCAGCCAAGAAACGAGCGTTGGGGTGACAGAGACCCAGTACTTC. The chain recombines TRBV3-1 with TRBJ2-5, with D hard to call. The length of the CDR3 is 17 residues. In germline, CDR1 is LGHDT, CDR2 YNNKEL (reference sequence). The V gene lost 0 bases and the J gene lost 4 bases, with 18 bases spanning the gap.

This clonotype was seen ten or more times. This chain uses TRBV7-9 with TRBJ2-5, with no clear D. The CDR3 totals 15 residues. Germline V gives CDR1 SEHNR, CDR2 FQNEAQ (reference sequence). V was pared by 1 base and J by 0 bases, with 9 bases between. The CDR3 DNA sequence: TGTGCCAGCAGCTTAGTACAGAGTTACCAAGAGACCCAGTACTTC. Translating it yields CASSLVQSYQETQYF.

This clonotype was picked up many times. The chain is built from TRBV6-2 or TRBV6-3 and TRBJ2-1; D perhaps matches TRBD2 (5 bases). The germline V and J ends were trimmed by 6 bases and 0 bases, with 18 bases remaining between them. CDR1 and CDR2 from the germline V gene are MNHEY and SVGEGT. The CDR3 runs to 17 residues. CDR3 nucleotides: TGTGCCAGCAGGGACTTAGTCGACACGGGCTCCTACAATGAGCAGTTCTTC. This sequence encodes CASRDLVDTGSYNEQFF.

The chain uses TRBV27 and TRBJ2-3; D is ambiguous. The germline gives CDR1 MNHEY, CDR2 SMNVEV (reference sequence). The CDR3 runs 15 residues. V was shortened by 3 bases and J by 4 bases, with 14 bases between the two germline ends. The DNA for the CDR3 is TGTGCCAGCAGTTTGTCGTGGGCGAGCGCAGATACGCAGTATTTT. Residues: CASSLSWASADTQYF.

V is TRBV2 and J is TRBJ1-6; a possible D gene is TRBD1 (5 bases). Trimming removed 5 bases from V and 3 bases from J, with 20 bases in between. Looked up from germline, CDR1 is SNHLY and CDR2 is FYNNEI. The CDR3 sequence is 18 residues long. CDR3: CASSQTITGRLYNSPLHF. The CDR3 nucleotides are TGTGCCAGCAGTCAAACAATAACGGGACGACTCTATAATTCACCCCTCCACTTT.

The chain combines TRBV30 with TRBJ1-1; D unresolved. Trimming took off 2 bases at V and 0 bases at J, with 10 bases between the two ends. CDR1 GTSNPN and CDR2 SVGIG come from the germline V gene (reference sequence). The CDR3 totals 14 residues. The CDR3 DNA is TGTGCCTGGAGTCCCGTTCGCATGAACACTGAAGCTTTCTTT. Protein product: CAWSPVRMNTEAFF.

The table lists this clonotype with many counts. This rearrangement joins TRBV20-1 to TRBJ2-3; unclear D gene. The germline CDR1 and CDR2 sequences are DFQATT and SNEGSKA (reference sequence). This CDR3 is built from 14 residues. Trimming pared 3 bases from V and 2 bases from J, leaving 12 bases between. The CDR3 here is CSASRDSPTDTQYF. The CDR3, as DNA: TGCAGTGCTAGTCGTGATAGCCCCACAGATACGCAGTATTTT.

This clonotype was found a few times. The chain joins TRBV5-1 to TRBJ1-2; D perhaps matches TRBD1 (5 bases). The V gene lost 0 bases and the J gene lost 7 bases, with 13 bases spanning the gap. Germline-derived CDR1 and CDR2 are SGHRS and YFSETQ. This CDR3 has 14 amino acids. Here the CDR3 DNA reads TGCGCCAGCAGCTTGGAGCCATTTGGGGGTGGCTACACCTTC. It is translated as CASSLEPFGGGYTF.

In this sample, this clonotype turned up many times. The rearrangement uses TRBV27 and TRBJ1-2; D call uncertain. Germline loops: CDR1 MNHEY, CDR2 SMNVEV (reference sequence). V was shortened by 5 bases and J by 4 bases, with 17 bases between the two germline ends. The CDR3 is made up of 15 amino acids. The CDR3: CASSLGAGQTYGYTF. DNA of the CDR3: TGTGCCAGCAGTCTCGGTGCAGGCCAGACCTATGGCTACACCTTC.

This clonotype showed up many times. The chain uses TRBV5-6 and TRBJ1-5, with D perhaps matching TRBD1 (6 bases). CDR1 and CDR2 (germline): SGHDT, YYEEEE. The CDR3 covers 15 residues. V lost 0 bases, J lost 5 bases, and 12 bases lay in between. CDR3 region: CASSLGQGHYQPQHF. CDR3 DNA sequence: TGTGCCAGCAGCTTGGGGCAGGGGCACTATCAGCCCCAGCATTTT.

This clonotype was seen many times. This chain joins TRBV12-5 and TRBJ2-1, with TRBD2 matching over 10 bases. There are 15 residues in the CDR3. Germline V CDR1 and CDR2: LGHNT, FRNRAP. The ends lost 6 bases at V and 4 bases at J; junction bases unmatched: 6. CDR3 loop: CASGQTSGLYNEQFF. DNA for the CDR3: TGTGCTAGTGGCCAGACTAGCGGGCTTTACAATGAGCAGTTCTTC.

The chain has TRBV7-9 and TRBJ2-1, with 7 bases aligning to TRBD2. The CDR3 totals 15 residues. Germline assignment: CDR1 SEHNR and CDR2 FQNEAQ (reference sequence). Trimming cost V 1 base and J 7 bases; bases outside gene matches: 7. The CDR3 here is CASSLVLAGWNEQFF. DNA for the CDR3: TGTGCCAGCAGCTTAGTCTTAGCGGGCTGGAATGAGCAGTTCTTC.

The chain couples TRBV5-1 to TRBJ2-7; D call uncertain. V lost 4 bases to trimming and J lost 3 bases, with 11 bases between them. Germline values: CDR1 SGHRS, CDR2 YFSETQ. This CDR3 has 13 residues. The chain's CDR3 is CASSVTNRYEQYF. The CDR3 nucleotides are TGCGCCAGCAGCGTTACCAACCGCTACGAGCAGTACTTC.

The V call is TRBV12-3 or TRBV12-4, the J call TRBJ2-1; 11 bases fit TRBD2. J gave up 6 bases and V 6 bases, and 4 bases lay outside the gene matches. This CDR3 comprises 14 residues. In DNA, the CDR3 is TGTGCCAGCAGAGAGGGACTAGCGGTCAATGAGCAGTTCTTC. This gives the protein CASREGLAVNEQFF.